The rows below give T cell receptor beta chains drawn from one sample of a study of PD-1 blockade in mismatch repair-deficient tumors. Only in-frame clones appear in the TCRdb table, and some are missing; sequencing was by immunoSEQ multiplex PCR. This table holds some 85,000 clones, more than 80% found once. Sample: peripheral blood, taken 44 weeks after starting pembrolizumab. These receptors all stem from an adult with mismatch repair-deficient cancer. Each CDR3 is given with its conserved first and last residue. The order of the fields is clone size, D gene, J gene, V gene, CDR3 protein, CDR3 DNA. A D gene is named only where the DNA matches it firmly. Not all rows give a size; the values are once, few, many and, for expanded clones, a class.

clone size: .
D gene: TRBD1
J gene: TRBJ1-5
V gene: TRBV7-2
CDR3 protein: CASSLDTGGNQPQHF
CDR3 DNA: TGTGCCAGCAGCTTAGATACAGGGGGCAATCAGCCCCAGCATTTT

clone size: .
D gene: .
J gene: TRBJ1-2
V gene: TRBV6-1
CDR3 protein: CASSEFGINYGYTF
CDR3 DNA: TGTGCCAGCAGTGAATTTGGAATAAACTATGGCTACACCTTC

clone size: few
D gene: .
J gene: TRBJ2-1
V gene: TRBV6-4
CDR3 protein: CASSERAYNEQFF
CDR3 DNA: TGTGCCAGCAGTGAGCGGGCGTACAATGAGCAGTTCTTC

clone size: .
D gene: .
J gene: TRBJ2-6
V gene: TRBV2
CDR3 protein: CASSDALLGGANVLTF
CDR3 DNA: TGTGCCAGCAGTGACGCGTTGCTCGGTGGGGCCAACGTCCTGACTTTC

clone size: .
D gene: .
J gene: TRBJ2-7
V gene: TRBV4-1
CDR3 protein: CASSQVVEGYEQYF
CDR3 DNA: TGCGCCAGCAGCCAAGTGGTGGAGGGCTACGAGCAGTACTTC

clone size: .
D gene: .
J gene: TRBJ2-2
V gene: TRBV29-1
CDR3 protein: CSVGTAAGELFF
CDR3 DNA: TGCAGCGTTGGAACGGCAGCCGGGGAGCTGTTTTTT

clone size: .
D gene: .
J gene: TRBJ2-7
V gene: TRBV4-3
CDR3 protein: CASSQYPTPSYEQYF
CDR3 DNA: TGCGCCAGCAGCCAATATCCCACGCCGTCCTACGAGCAGTACTTC

clone size: .
D gene: .
J gene: TRBJ2-1
V gene: TRBV11-2
CDR3 protein: CASSLAGSNNEQFF
CDR3 DNA: TGTGCCAGCAGCTTAGCCGGGAGTAACAATGAGCAGTTCTTC

clone size: .
D gene: .
J gene: TRBJ1-2
V gene: TRBV19
CDR3 protein: CASSIQGRGYTF
CDR3 DNA: TGTGCCAGTAGTATTCAGGGCCGTGGCTACACCTTC

clone size: .
D gene: TRBD2
J gene: TRBJ2-4
V gene: TRBV4-2
CDR3 protein: CASSHPGSGSGANIQYF
CDR3 DNA: TGTGCCAGCAGCCATCCTGGTAGCGGGAGTGGGGCAAACATTCAGTACTTC

clone size: .
D gene: TRBD1
J gene: TRBJ1-2
V gene: TRBV29-1
CDR3 protein: CSVQETGRGRYGYTF
CDR3 DNA: TGCAGCGTACAAGAGACAGGGAGGGGAAGGTATGGCTACACCTTC

clone size: .
D gene: .
J gene: TRBJ2-5
V gene: TRBV11-3
CDR3 protein: CASSLSLGQETQYF
CDR3 DNA: TGTGCCAGCAGCTTAAGCTTGGGCCAAGAGACCCAGTACTTC

clone size: .
D gene: .
J gene: TRBJ2-5
V gene: TRBV27
CDR3 protein: CASSLSRATLGETQYF
CDR3 DNA: TGTGCCAGCAGTTTATCGAGGGCGACCCTAGGTGAGACCCAGTACTTC

clone size: .
D gene: .
J gene: TRBJ2-1
V gene: TRBV11-2
CDR3 protein: CASSFGTTGDEQFF
CDR3 DNA: TGTGCCAGCAGCTTCGGGACCACCGGGGATGAGCAGTTCTTC

clone size: .
D gene: TRBD1
J gene: TRBJ2-5
V gene: TRBV7-8
CDR3 protein: CASSLGTGEETQYF
CDR3 DNA: TGTGCCAGCAGCTTGGGGACAGGGGAAGAGACCCAGTACTTC

clone size: .
D gene: .
J gene: TRBJ1-2
V gene: TRBV15
CDR3 protein: CATSREGTYGYTF
CDR3 DNA: TGTGCCACCAGCAGAGAAGGCACCTATGGCTACACCTTC

clone size: .
D gene: .
J gene: TRBJ2-4
V gene: TRBV11-2
CDR3 protein: CASSLGPAGPARAKNIQYF
CDR3 DNA: TGTGCCAGCAGCTTAGGACCAGCGGGCCCTGCACGGGCCAAAAACATTCAGTACTTC

clone size: .
D gene: TRBD2
J gene: TRBJ2-3
V gene: TRBV11-3
CDR3 protein: CASSSRGSGLTDTQYF
CDR3 DNA: TGTGCCAGCAGCTCCCGGGGTAGCGGGCTCACAGATACGCAGTATTTT

clone size: .
D gene: TRBD2
J gene: TRBJ2-3
V gene: TRBV2
CDR3 protein: CASTQGLAGGPDTQYF
CDR3 DNA: TGTGCCAGCACCCAGGGACTAGCGGGAGGTCCAGATACGCAGTATTTT

clone size: many
D gene: .
J gene: TRBJ1-3
V gene: TRBV6-1
CDR3 protein: CASSINSGNTIYF
CDR3 DNA: TGTGCCAGCAGTATTAATTCGGGAAACACCATATATTTT

clone size: once
D gene: .
J gene: TRBJ1-5
V gene: TRBV11-2
CDR3 protein: CASSLDSGGFNQPQHF
CDR3 DNA: TGTGCCAGCAGCTTAGATAGTGGAGGGTTCAATCAGCCCCAGCATTTT

clone size: .
D gene: TRBD1
J gene: TRBJ2-2
V gene: TRBV7-8
CDR3 protein: CASNRRDRGDTGELFF
CDR3 DNA: TGTGCCAGCAACCGCCGGGACAGGGGCGACACCGGGGAGCTGTTTTTT

clone size: .
D gene: .
J gene: TRBJ2-7
V gene: TRBV5-6
CDR3 protein: CASSFQGEQYF
CDR3 DNA: TGTGCCAGCAGCTTCCAGGGCGAGCAGTACTTC

clone size: .
D gene: TRBD1
J gene: TRBJ1-1
V gene: TRBV6-4
CDR3 protein: CASSLTGGTEAFF
CDR3 DNA: TGTGCCAGCAGTTTGACAGGGGGCACTGAAGCTTTCTTT

clone size: .
D gene: .
J gene: TRBJ2-6
V gene: TRBV19
CDR3 protein: CASSLRGANVLTF
CDR3 DNA: TGTGCCAGTAGTCTACGTGGGGCCAACGTCCTGACTTTC

clone size: .
D gene: .
J gene: TRBJ1-2
V gene: TRBV5-1
CDR3 protein: CASSREHEGYGYTF
CDR3 DNA: TGCGCCAGCAGCCGTGAGCACGAAGGTTATGGCTACACCTTC

clone size: .
D gene: TRBD1
J gene: TRBJ1-1
V gene: TRBV5-1
CDR3 protein: CASSQGVTGRTEAFF
CDR3 DNA: TGCGCCAGCAGCCAGGGGGTTACAGGGCGGACTGAAGCTTTCTTT

clone size: .
D gene: TRBD1
J gene: TRBJ1-5
V gene: TRBV14
CDR3 protein: CASSPTGGQPQHF
CDR3 DNA: TGTGCCAGCAGCCCCACAGGGGGCCAGCCCCAGCATTTT

clone size: .
D gene: .
J gene: TRBJ2-7
V gene: TRBV7-6
CDR3 protein: CASSLDLMVKDREIYEQYF
CDR3 DNA: TGTGCCAGCAGCTTAGACTTAATGGTAAAGGACAGAGAAATCTACGAGCAGTACTTC

clone size: once
D gene: .
J gene: TRBJ2-7
V gene: TRBV6-1
CDR3 protein: CASSPRGQLSYEQYF
CDR3 DNA: TGTGCCAGCAGCCCAAGGGGTCAACTCTCCTACGAGCAGTACTTC

clone size: once
D gene: .
J gene: TRBJ1-1
V gene: TRBV5-8
CDR3 protein: CASSFPGGNTEAFF
CDR3 DNA: TGTGCCAGCAGCTTCCCGGGGGGGAACACTGAAGCTTTCTTT

clone size: .
D gene: .
J gene: TRBJ2-7
V gene: TRBV9
CDR3 protein: CASSPWTGNYEQYF
CDR3 DNA: TGTGCCAGCAGCCCTTGGACGGGTAACTACGAGCAGTACTTC

clone size: once
D gene: .
J gene: TRBJ1-2
V gene: TRBV6-5
CDR3 protein: CASLPQFSGRNGYTF
CDR3 DNA: TGTGCCAGCCTTCCTCAATTTTCAGGGCGAAATGGCTACACCTTC